These T cell receptor beta chains were read from a single sample in a study of beta chain features in type 1 diabetes. TCRdb's copy holds only in-frame clones and misses some; the assay was immunoSEQ multiplex PCR. Of under 550,000 clones in the sample, 11% were seen once. The specimen was naive CD4+ T cells from blood. These receptors originate from a woman aged 18-29 years in good health. Each CDR3 is given with its conserved first and last residue. The D gene is left open where the match is weak. Rows give clone size only sometimes, using once, few, many, or a class for an expanded clone.

j_call d_call clone_size v_call cdr3_aa cdr3_nt
TRBJ2-5 NA few TRBV7-9 CASSLISRQMETQYF TGTGCCAGCAGCTTAATATCTAGGCAAATGGAGACCCAGTACTTC
TRBJ2-1 NA NA TRBV9 CASSARQSSYNEQFF TGTGCCAGCAGCGCGAGGCAGAGCTCCTACAATGAGCAGTTCTTC
TRBJ1-1 NA NA TRBV18 CASSPRVDTEAFF TGTGCCAGCTCACCACGCGTGGACACTGAAGCTTTCTTT
TRBJ1-4 NA few TRBV29-1 CSGVRAKDEKLFF TGCAGCGGTGTCCGAGCCAAGGACGAAAAACTGTTTTTT
TRBJ2-2 TRBD1 NA TRBV18 CASSPKTGATGELFF TGTGCCAGCTCACCGAAGACAGGGGCCACCGGGGAGCTGTTTTTT
TRBJ2-5 NA NA TRBV7-9 CASSLVVRKETQYF TGTGCCAGCAGCTTAGTCGTCAGAAAAGAGACCCAGTACTTC
TRBJ2-3 TRBD2 NA TRBV7-2 CASSRTSGSIDTQYF TGTGCCAGCAGCCGCACTAGCGGGAGTATAGATACGCAGTATTTT
TRBJ2-6 TRBD2 once TRBV7-2 CASSLLAGVTGANVLTF TGTGCCAGCAGCTTACTAGCGGGGGTGACTGGGGCCAACGTCCTGACTTTC
TRBJ1-5 TRBD1 NA TRBV29-1 CSVSSTGANQPQHF TGCAGCGTCTCCTCCACAGGGGCGAATCAGCCCCAGCATTTT
TRBJ2-5 TRBD2 few TRBV9 CASSVRSGVQETQYF TGTGCCAGCAGCGTACGCAGCGGGGTACAAGAGACCCAGTACTTC
TRBJ1-2 NA NA TRBV7-9 CASSLGVSGYTF TGTGCCAGCAGCTTAGGTGTGAGTGGCTACACCTTC
TRBJ2-7 NA NA TRBV30 CAWKGLAYEQYF TGTGCCTGGAAGGGATTGGCCTACGAGCAGTACTTC
TRBJ2-1 NA NA TRBV5-1 CASSLLVGTSNEQFF TGCGCCAGCAGCTTGCTCGTTGGGACCTCCAATGAGCAGTTCTTC
TRBJ2-1 NA NA TRBV7-9 CASSPWLGEQFF TGTGCCAGCAGTCCCTGGCTGGGTGAGCAGTTCTTC
TRBJ2-6 TRBD1 few TRBV6-1 CASRGTGAGANVLTF TGTGCCAGCAGGGGGACAGGAGCTGGGGCCAACGTCCTGACTTTC
TRBJ2-7 NA few TRBV6-5 CASSYTPGPEVEQYF TGTGCCAGCAGTTACACGCCGGGACCGGAGGTAGAGCAGTACTTC
TRBJ2-3 NA NA TRBV5-1 CASSVSTASTDTQYF TGCGCCAGCAGCGTGAGTACGGCTAGCACAGATACGCAGTATTTT
TRBJ2-4 NA many TRBV13 CASSFITGRQNIQYF TGTGCCAGCAGCTTCATAACAGGGAGACAAAACATTCAGTACTTC
TRBJ2-7 NA NA TRBV6-5 CASGSDSPGEQYF TGTGCCAGCGGATCGGACAGCCCCGGGGAGCAGTACTTC
TRBJ2-4 NA NA TRBV15 CATSRYEGIQYF TGTGCCACCAGCAGATACGAAGGCATTCAGTACTTC
TRBJ1-1 TRBD1 few TRBV10-3 CAISGQGARNGAFF TGTGCCATCAGTGGACAGGGGGCGAGGAATGGAGCTTTCTTT
TRBJ1-3 NA NA TRBV29-1 CSAWLGYSGNTIYF TGCAGCGCCTGGCTGGGGTACTCTGGAAACACCATATATTTT
TRBJ1-2 NA NA TRBV29-1 CSGAQGKTNYGYTF TGCAGCGGTGCTCAGGGGAAAACTAACTATGGCTACACCTTC
TRBJ1-6 NA NA TRBV7-2 CASSLRDLSYNSPLHF TGTGCCAGCAGCTTAAGGGACCTCTCCTATAATTCACCCCTCCACTTT
TRBJ2-4 NA NA TRBV7-2 CASSLARWGSVRAKNIQYF TGTGCCAGCAGCTTAGCGCGCTGGGGCAGCGTCCGAGCCAAAAACATTCAGTACTTC
TRBJ1-1 NA few TRBV18 CASSLRWSTEAFF TGTGCCAGCTCACTAAGATGGAGCACTGAAGCTTTCTTT
TRBJ2-7 NA few TRBV30 CAWRRTGEQYF TGTGCCTGGAGACGCACGGGGGAGCAGTACTTC
TRBJ1-1 NA few TRBV29-1 CSVFKPLNTEAFF TGCAGCGTTTTTAAACCACTGAACACTGAAGCTTTCTTT
TRBJ2-4 NA many TRBV14 CASSQNLAKNIQYF TGTGCCAGCAGTCAAAACTTAGCCAAAAACATTCAGTACTTC
TRBJ2-7 TRBD2 few TRBV27 CASSFLAGGLEQYF TGTGCCAGCAGTTTTCTCGCGGGAGGACTCGAGCAGTACTTC
TRBJ1-1 NA few TRBV29-1 CSVGPVLRDTEAFF TGCAGCGTTGGCCCAGTACTTAGGGACACTGAAGCTTTCTTT
TRBJ2-5 TRBD1 few TRBV10-3 CAISDRGQETQYF TGTGCCATCAGTGACAGGGGGCAAGAGACCCAGTACTTC
TRBJ1-5 NA few TRBV4-1 CASSQGGEQPQHF TGCGCCAGCAGCCAAGGGGGCGAACAGCCCCAGCATTTT
TRBJ1-1 NA few TRBV6-4 CASSSEVNTEAFF TGTGCCAGCAGTTCGGAGGTGAACACTGAAGCTTTCTTT
TRBJ2-1 NA many TRBV14 CASSPPWRGKEQFF TGTGCCAGCAGCCCCCCTTGGCGGGGCAAAGAGCAGTTCTTC
TRBJ2-5 TRBD2 NA TRBV5-1 CASSLDPSGGGETQYF TGCGCCAGCAGCTTGGATCCTAGCGGGGGCGGGGAGACCCAGTACTTC
TRBJ2-7 TRBD1 few TRBV15 CATTSDRGPGGQYF TGTGCCACCACCTCAGACAGGGGCCCTGGCGGGCAGTACTTC
TRBJ2-1 TRBD1 NA TRBV7-2 CASSLAGDRGYNEQFF TGTGCCAGCAGCTTAGCCGGGGACAGAGGCTACAATGAGCAGTTCTTC
TRBJ1-1 TRBD1 NA TRBV29-1 CSVIPTGRTVVNTEAFF TGCAGCGTCATTCCGACAGGGAGGACGGTGGTGAACACTGAAGCTTTCTTT
TRBJ2-1 NA NA TRBV7-9 CASTSGGAPYNEQFF TGTGCCAGCACCTCCGGTGGGGCCCCCTACAATGAGCAGTTCTTC
TRBJ1-5 NA NA TRBV30 CAWSVALLQPQHF TGTGCCTGGAGTGTCGCCCTTTTACAGCCCCAGCATTTT
TRBJ2-5 NA NA TRBV6-5 CASRRDWGTQYF TGTGCCAGCAGACGGGACTGGGGGACCCAGTACTTC
TRBJ1-2 NA few TRBV30 CAWSVWGRGHGYTF TGTGCCTGGAGTGTATGGGGCAGGGGCCATGGCTACACCTTC
TRBJ2-3 TRBD2 few TRBV27 CASSLETGGRDTQYF TGTGCCAGCAGTTTAGAGACGGGAGGCCGGGATACGCAGTATTTT
TRBJ2-1 NA NA TRBV6-5 CASSYGAGWNEQFF TGTGCCAGCAGTTACGGGGCCGGTTGGAATGAGCAGTTCTTC
TRBJ2-1 TRBD2 NA TRBV7-9 CASSPPGLADYNEQFF TGTGCCAGCAGCCCGCCGGGACTAGCGGACTACAATGAGCAGTTCTTC
TRBJ2-1 TRBD2 few TRBV20-1 CSASGTRGGFF TGCAGTGCTTCCGGGACTAGGGGAGGGTTCTTC
TRBJ2-4 NA many TRBV29-1 CSVDPGENIQYF TGCAGCGTTGATCCGGGAGAAAACATTCAGTACTTC
TRBJ2-1 NA NA TRBV15 CATSNPSAGSYNEQFF TGTGCCACCAGCAACCCCTCGGCCGGCTCCTACAATGAGCAGTTCTTC
TRBJ2-7 NA few TRBV4-3 CASSQGPILLPYEQYF TGCGCCAGCAGCCAAGGACCCATCCTTTTACCCTACGAGCAGTACTTC